Listed below are T cell receptor beta chains from one sample, sequenced in a study of glioma-infiltrating T cells. Each CDR3 protein is one row after TCRdb ran MiXCR on the multiplex PCR reads. The table includes 150,000 to 200,000 distinct CDR3 sequences, under 55% detected once. Sequenced material: glioma tissue, nonneoplastic brain tissue, or PBMCs (not recorded which). These receptor sequences come from a human donor with low-grade glioma or glioblastoma, undergoing nonglioma brain surgery, or in good health (not recorded which). CDR3s include the opening cysteine and the closing phenylalanine or tryptophan. The order of the fields is J gene, CDR3 length, clone size, D gene, V gene, CDR3 DNA, CDR3 protein. A D gene is named only where the DNA matches it firmly. Some rows mark clone size as missing; the rest say once, few, many or name a class of expanded clone.

J: TRBJ1-5; length: 15; size: many; D: -; V: TRBV19; DNA: TGTGCCAGTAGTATAAGAGTCGAGGGAAATCAGCCCCAGCATTTT; CDR3: CASSIRVEGNQPQHF
J: TRBJ1-6; length: 15; size: -; D: -; V: TRBV2; DNA: TGTGCCAGCACCAGGACAAGGATTACTAATTCACCCCTCCACTTT; CDR3: CASTRTRITNSPLHF
J: TRBJ2-1; length: 14; size: -; D: TRBD1; V: TRBV5-1; DNA: TGCGCCAGCAGCTTAACCGGGACAGGGAATGAGCAGTTCTTC; CDR3: CASSLTGTGNEQFF
J: TRBJ2-5; length: 16; size: few; D: TRBD2; V: TRBV14; DNA: TGTGCCAGCAGCCACTCGCCGGGAGGCCTACAAGAGACCCAGTACTTC; CDR3: CASSHSPGGLQETQYF
J: TRBJ1-1; length: 13; size: many; D: -; V: TRBV3-1; DNA: TGTGCCAGCAGCCAAGATGACCGTCTTGTAGCTTTCTTT; CDR3: CASSQDDRLVAFF
J: TRBJ1-5; length: 17; size: many; D: TRBD1; V: TRBV28; DNA: TGTGCCAGCAGTTTCTCCGGGACAGGTACTAACAATCAGCCCCAGCATTTT; CDR3: CASSFSGTGTNNQPQHF
J: TRBJ2-2; length: 14; size: -; D: -; V: TRBV6-2/TRBV6-3; DNA: TGTGCCAGCCGTAGGGGGAGAAATAACGGGGAGCTGTTTTTT; CDR3: CASRRGRNNGELFF
J: TRBJ2-3; length: 16; size: -; D: -; V: TRBV3-1; DNA: TGTGCCAGCAGCCCTATAAAGGGAGGTGGGGCAGATACGCAGTATTTT; CDR3: CASSPIKGGGADTQYF
J: TRBJ1-1; length: 14; size: many; D: TRBD1; V: TRBV12-3/TRBV12-4; DNA: TGTGCCAGCAGCTCAAGGGGGCGGAACACTGAAGCTTTCTTT; CDR3: CASSSRGRNTEAFF
J: TRBJ1-1; length: 14; size: -; D: -; V: TRBV3-1; DNA: TGTGCCAGCAGCCAAGCTTTGGAAAACACTGAAGCTTTCTTT; CDR3: CASSQALENTEAFF
J: TRBJ1-6; length: 15; size: many; D: -; V: TRBV2; DNA: TGTGCCAGCAGCGTTGGACAGCCATATAATTCACCCCTCCACTTT; CDR3: CASSVGQPYNSPLHF
J: TRBJ2-1; length: 14; size: many; D: -; V: TRBV2; DNA: TGTGCCAGCAATAGAGGGGGCTCCTACAATGAGCAGTTCTTC; CDR3: CASNRGGSYNEQFF
J: TRBJ2-1; length: 12; size: -; D: -; V: TRBV27; DNA: TGTGCCAGCAGTAGCACCTACAATGAGGAGTTCTTC; CDR3: CASSSTYNEEFF
J: TRBJ1-1; length: 13; size: -; D: -; V: TRBV27; DNA: TGTGCCAGCAGTCCGGATATGAAAAATGAAGCTTTCTTT; CDR3: CASSPDMKNEAFF
J: TRBJ2-5; length: 13; size: -; D: -; V: TRBV5-4; DNA: TGTGCCAGCAGCTCGATCCCCCAGGAGACCCAGTACTTC; CDR3: CASSSIPQETQYF
J: TRBJ2-3; length: 15; size: few; D: -; V: TRBV20-1; DNA: TGCAGTGCTATACGAAGGACTACTAGCACAGATACGCAGTATTTT; CDR3: CSAIRRTTSTDTQYF
J: TRBJ2-7; length: 14; size: many; D: TRBD1; V: TRBV6-1; DNA: TGTGCCAGCAGGCTGGACAGGGCCACCTACGAGCAGTACTTC; CDR3: CASRLDRATYEQYF
J: TRBJ2-7; length: 12; size: -; D: -; V: TRBV7-2; DNA: TGTGATAGCAAAACCCAAACGGTCGAGCAGTACTTC; CDR3: CDSKTQTVEQYF
J: TRBJ2-3; length: 13; size: many; D: -; V: TRBV7-9; DNA: TGTGCCAGCAGCTTAGTCGCATCGGATACGCAGTATTTT; CDR3: CASSLVASDTQYF
J: TRBJ2-5; length: 16; size: many; D: TRBD1; V: TRBV27; DNA: TGTGCCAGCATTGGCAGGGACAGGGGGCAGATGGAGACCCAGTACTTC; CDR3: CASIGRDRGQMETQYF
J: TRBJ2-2; length: 12; size: many; D: -; V: TRBV20-1; DNA: TGCAGTGCCCTCAAGAGCACCGGGGAGCTGTTTTTT; CDR3: CSALKSTGELFF
J: TRBJ1-3; length: 16; size: many; D: TRBD1; V: TRBV20-1; DNA: TGCAGTGCTACGCCAATGGACAGGGGCTCTGGAAACACCATATATTTT; CDR3: CSATPMDRGSGNTIYF
J: TRBJ1-5; length: 13; size: many; D: -; V: TRBV28; DNA: TGTGCCAGCAGCCTTTTAGTGAATCAGCCCCAGCATTTT; CDR3: CASSLLVNQPQHF
J: TRBJ2-7; length: 12; size: many; D: -; V: TRBV28; DNA: TGTGCCAGCAGTTTACAGGACTACGAGCAGTACTTC; CDR3: CASSLQDYEQYF
J: TRBJ2-1; length: 15; size: many; D: TRBD1; V: TRBV28; DNA: TGTGCCAGCAGTTTACCCGGGACAGGGGGCAACGAGCAGTTCTTC; CDR3: CASSLPGTGGNEQFF
J: TRBJ1-1; length: 21; size: -; D: -; V: TRBV12-5; DNA: TGTGCTAGTGCCTTTGGATCAGCAATCCCGATAACCCCGAAAATGAACACTGAAGCTTTCTTT; CDR3: CASAFGSAIPITPKMNTEAFF
J: TRBJ2-1; length: 18; size: few; D: TRBD2; V: TRBV7-2; DNA: TGTGCCAGCAGCTTAAGCCAGAGACTAGCGGGAGGGTTCGGTGAGCAGTTCTTC; CDR3: CASSLSQRLAGGFGEQFF
J: TRBJ2-2; length: 13; size: -; D: TRBD2; V: TRBV6-1; DNA: TGTGCCAGCGAGCGGGAGAACACCGGGGAGCTGTTTTTT; CDR3: CASERENTGELFF
J: TRBJ2-2; length: 15; size: few; D: TRBD1; V: TRBV5-1; DNA: TGCGCCAGCAGCTCCGGGACAGTGAACACCGGGGAGCTGTTTTTT; CDR3: CASSSGTVNTGELFF
J: TRBJ1-6; length: 17; size: -; D: -; V: TRBV6-2/TRBV6-3; DNA: TGTGCCAGCAGTTTAGGCGGGGTAGGGGAAACTAATTCACCCCTCCAATTT; CDR3: CASSLGGVGETNSPLQF
J: TRBJ1-5; length: 15; size: many; D: -; V: TRBV18; DNA: TGTGCCAGCTCTTACAACCCTAATAGCAATCAGCCCCAGCATTTT; CDR3: CASSYNPNSNQPQHF
J: TRBJ2-5; length: 14; size: few; D: TRBD1; V: TRBV27; DNA: TGTGCCAGCAGCCGGCCGGGACAGCAAGAGACCCAGTACTTC; CDR3: CASSRPGQQETQYF
J: TRBJ2-1; length: 12; size: -; D: TRBD2; V: TRBV20-1; DNA: TGCAGTGCCCTAACTAGCGGCAATGGGCAGTTCTTC; CDR3: CSALTSGNGQFF
J: TRBJ2-7; length: 14; size: -; D: TRBD2; V: TRBV3-1; DNA: TGTGCCAGCAGCCAACAGCGGGAGCGTTACGAGCAGTACTTC; CDR3: CASSQQRERYEQYF
J: TRBJ1-2; length: 16; size: -; D: TRBD1; V: TRBV7-9; DNA: TGTGCCAGCAGCAAAAATAACACCCGGGACAGCTATGGCTACACCTTC; CDR3: CASSKNNTRDSYGYTF
J: TRBJ2-1; length: 19; size: few; D: TRBD2; V: TRBV20-1; DNA: TGCAGTGCCATCTCCGGGACTAGCGAGACCCTGAGCTCCTACAATGAGCAGTTCTTC; CDR3: CSAISGTSETLSSYNEQFF
J: TRBJ1-1; length: 15; size: many; D: -; V: TRBV19; DNA: TGTGCCAGTAGTTTTAAGAGAATGATGAACACTGAAGCTTTCTTT; CDR3: CASSFKRMMNTEAFF
J: TRBJ2-7; length: 14; size: many; D: TRBD2; V: TRBV6-1; DNA: TGTGCCAGCAGTTATAGCGGGAGTAGGTACGAGCAGTACTTC; CDR3: CASSYSGSRYEQYF
J: TRBJ2-7; length: 13; size: -; D: -; V: TRBV10-3; DNA: TGTGCCATCACCCCGGGTTACTCCTACGAGCAGTACTTC; CDR3: CAITPGYSYEQYF
J: TRBJ1-5; length: 14; size: once; D: -; V: TRBV28; DNA: TGTGCCAGCAGTTTATCGGCTAGCAATCATCCCCAGCATTTT; CDR3: CASSLSASNHPQHF
J: TRBJ2-1; length: 15; size: -; D: -; V: TRBV4-1; DNA: TGCGCCAGCAGCCCCCGGCGCCTTACTGAGAATGAGCAGTTCTTC; CDR3: CASSPRRLTENEQFF
J: TRBJ2-3; length: 14; size: -; D: TRBD1; V: TRBV5-1; DNA: TGCCCCAGCAGCGGGACAGGGGCCACAGATACGCAGTATTTT; CDR3: CPSSGTGATDTQYF
J: TRBJ2-1; length: 14; size: few; D: TRBD1; V: TRBV29-1; DNA: TGCAGCGTTGAACTATTTACAGGGGTCAATGAGCAGTTCTTC; CDR3: CSVELFTGVNEQFF
J: TRBJ1-5; length: 16; size: few; D: TRBD1; V: TRBV19; DNA: TGTGCCAGTAGTCACCCCCGGACAGGACGGAATCAGCCCCAGCATTTT; CDR3: CASSHPRTGRNQPQHF
J: TRBJ2-1; length: 13; size: many; D: -; V: TRBV28; DNA: TGTGCCAGCAGTTGGGGTAGCTTGCCTGAGCAGTTCTTC; CDR3: CASSWGSLPEQFF
J: TRBJ2-3; length: 15; size: few; D: -; V: TRBV7-8; DNA: TGTGCCAGCAGCTTACGGGGGTCGGGCACAGATACGCAGTATTTT; CDR3: CASSLRGSGTDTQYF
J: TRBJ2-7; length: 11; size: medium-sized; D: -; V: TRBV6-1; DNA: TGTGCCAGCAGCTCATTCGTGGAGCAGTACTTC; CDR3: CASSSFVEQYF
J: TRBJ2-7; length: 17; size: many; D: TRBD2; V: TRBV20-1; DNA: TGCAGTGCTAGAGATTTTCAGGTTAGCGGGAGCTCCTACGAGCAGTACTTC; CDR3: CSARDFQVSGSSYEQYF
J: TRBJ2-7; length: 16; size: once; D: -; V: TRBV20-1; DNA: TGCAGTGCCAGAGGACCACTATCGGGCTCCACCTACGGGCAGTACTTC; CDR3: CSARGPLSGSTYGQYF
J: TRBJ2-3; length: 16; size: once; D: -; V: TRBV12-3/TRBV12-4; DNA: TGTGCCAGCAGTTTGGGGGGAGGCGGAATTACAGATACGCAGTATTTT; CDR3: CASSLGGGGITDTQYF
J: TRBJ2-1; length: 11; size: -; D: -; V: TRBV29-1; DNA: TGCAGCGCGGAGGGGTGCAATGAGCAGTTCTTC; CDR3: CSAEGCNEQFF
J: TRBJ2-7; length: 14; size: many; D: TRBD2; V: TRBV20-1; DNA: TGCAGTGCTCTTAGCGGGAGTAGCTCCTACGAGCAGTACTTC; CDR3: CSALSGSSSYEQYF
J: TRBJ2-5; length: 11; size: many; D: -; V: TRBV20-1; DNA: TGCAGTGCCAACGAGGGAGAGACCCAGTACTTC; CDR3: CSANEGETQYF
J: TRBJ2-3; length: 15; size: many; D: -; V: TRBV7-2; DNA: TGTGCCAGCAGCTTAGTTCAGGGGCCCACAGATACGCAGTATTTT; CDR3: CASSLVQGPTDTQYF
J: TRBJ2-7; length: 14; size: -; D: -; V: TRBV12-3/TRBV12-4; DNA: TGTGCCAGCAGCCCAAGACGAGTCTCCTACGAGCAGTACTTC; CDR3: CASSPRRVSYEQYF
J: TRBJ2-1; length: 16; size: -; D: TRBD2; V: TRBV7-3; DNA: TGTGCCAGCAGCATAACCGGGACTAGCGGGAACAATGAGCAGTTCTTC; CDR3: CASSITGTSGNNEQFF